The present T cell receptor beta chain was sequenced within a study of control samples from healthy donors and cancer patients. This clone was observed a single time. CDR3 length: 14 residues. Trimming removed 4 bases from V and 6 bases from J, with 15 bases in between. CDR1 SGHKS and CDR2 YYEKEE come from the germline V gene (reference sequence). TCRdb's table, derived via immunoSEQ multiplex PCR, lists solely in-frame clones and lacks some. The sample consists of under 55,000 clones, about 80% of them appearing once. The V gene is TRBV5-5, the J gene TRBJ2-3; D is perhaps TRBD1 (6 bases). The origin of this receptor is a man between 65 and 85 years old in good health. The specimen sequenced was blood. The CDR3 DNA reads TGTGCCAGCAGCGCGTACTACAGGGCGGATACGCAGTATTTT. Its protein is CASSAYYRADTQYF.